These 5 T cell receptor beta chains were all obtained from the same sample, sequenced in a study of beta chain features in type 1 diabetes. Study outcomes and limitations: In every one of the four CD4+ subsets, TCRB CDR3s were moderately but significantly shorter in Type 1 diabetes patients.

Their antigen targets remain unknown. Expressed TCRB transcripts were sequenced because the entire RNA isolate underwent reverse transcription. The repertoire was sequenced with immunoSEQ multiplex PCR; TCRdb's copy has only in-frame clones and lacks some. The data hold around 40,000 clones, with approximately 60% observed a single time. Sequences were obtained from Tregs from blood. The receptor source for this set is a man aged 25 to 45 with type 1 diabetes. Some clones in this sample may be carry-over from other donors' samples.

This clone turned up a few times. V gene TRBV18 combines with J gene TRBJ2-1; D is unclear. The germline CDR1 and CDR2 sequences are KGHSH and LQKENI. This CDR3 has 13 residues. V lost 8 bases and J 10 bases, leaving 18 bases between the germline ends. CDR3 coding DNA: TGTGCCAGCACCCTTACAGACGGTGGGGAGCAGTTCTTC. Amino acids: CASTLTDGGEQFF.

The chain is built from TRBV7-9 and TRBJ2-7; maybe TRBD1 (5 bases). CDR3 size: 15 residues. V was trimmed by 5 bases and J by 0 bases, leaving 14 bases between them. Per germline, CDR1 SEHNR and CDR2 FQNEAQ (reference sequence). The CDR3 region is CASSPPQGSSYEQYF. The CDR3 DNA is TGTGCCAGCAGCCCCCCCCAGGGCAGCTCCTACGAGCAGTACTTC.

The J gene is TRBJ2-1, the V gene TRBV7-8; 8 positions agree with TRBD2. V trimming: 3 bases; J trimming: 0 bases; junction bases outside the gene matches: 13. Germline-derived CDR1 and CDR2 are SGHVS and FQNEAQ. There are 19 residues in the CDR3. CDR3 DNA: TGTGCCAGCAGCTTCCTTCGGTGGGAGCGGGGGAGCTCCTACAATGAGCAGTTCTTC. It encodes CASSFLRWERGSSYNEQFF. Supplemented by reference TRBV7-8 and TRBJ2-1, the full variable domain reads GAGVSQSPRYKVAKRGQDVALRCDPISGHVSLFWYQQALGQGPEFLTYFQNEAQLDKSGLPSDRFFAERPEGSVSTLKIQRTQQEDSAVYLCASSFLRWERGSSYNEQFFGPGTRLTVL.

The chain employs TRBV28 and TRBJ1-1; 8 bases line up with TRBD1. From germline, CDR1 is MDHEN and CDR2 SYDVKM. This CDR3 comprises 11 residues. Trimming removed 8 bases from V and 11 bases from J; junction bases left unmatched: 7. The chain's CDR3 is CASLRQGRAFF. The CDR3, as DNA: TGTGCCAGCTTAAGACAGGGGCGGGCTTTCTTT.

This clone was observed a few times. The CDR3: CASSPDRSGNQPQHF. CDR3 in DNA: TGTGCCAGCAGCCCCGACAGGAGTGGCAATCAGCCCCAGCATTTT. J is TRBJ1-5 and V is TRBV7-9; tentative D call: TRBD1 (6 bases). Germline CDR1 reads SEHNR; CDR2 reads FQNEAQ (reference sequence). Trimming removed 5 bases at V and 2 bases at J, with 13 bases between. CDR3 size: 15 residues. Using reference TRBV7-9 and TRBJ1-5 for the parts outside the CDR3, the full variable domain is DTGVSQNPRHKITKRGQNVTFRCDPISEHNRLYWYRQTLGQGPEFLTYFQNEAQLEKSRLLSDRFSAERPKGSFSTLEIQRTEQGDSAMYLCASSPDRSGNQPQHFGDGTRLSIL.